The clone carrying this T cell receptor beta chain was picked up many times. Its antigen remains unknown. TCRdb reprocessed the 5' RACE reads via MiXCR and lists one record per CDR3 protein. The sample holds about 20,000 distinct CDR3 sequences, roughly 2.5% seen once. These data come from a study of neurological immune-mediated disorders. Study-wide points: The absence of shared CDR3 amino acid sequences among expanded clones across subjects suggests private repertoires in all groups.

The CDR3 is made up of 15 amino acids. The germline V gene encodes CDR1 SGHVS and CDR2 FNYEAQ. V was shortened by 2 bases and J by 0 bases, with 8 bases between the two germline ends. The sequence was collected from a woman in her late teens or twenties with multiple sclerosis. The specimen sequenced was PBMCs. J is TRBJ1-5 and V is TRBV7-6; unclear D gene. CDR3 protein: CASSLQGFSNQPQHF. The DNA for the CDR3 is TGTGCCAGCAGCTTACAAGGGTTTAGCAATCAGCCCCAGCATTTT.